This entry lists 25 T cell receptor beta chains sequenced from one sample in a study of tissue T cells after allogeneic stem cell transplantation. Repertoires were generated with immunoSEQ multiplex PCR, while TCRdb's copy carries only in-frame clones and drops some. The table records 40,000 to 60,000 clones, roughly 73% of them present only once. Material for sequencing was sorted cells pooled from one or two spleens. These receptors were taken from a pool of C57BL/6 mice in good health.

As concerns this clone: Gene names are the mouse ones. Sequencing ends 1 residue short of the CDR3 end; the germline J gene provides the rest. The J gene is TRBJ2-4, the V gene TRBV19, with D possibly matching TRBD2 (7 bases). With 2 bases removed from V and 6 bases from J, the gap between germline ends came to 13 bases. The CDR3 covers 14 residues. Germline CDR1 FNHDT, CDR2 SITEND (reference sequence). The CDR3 loop reads CASSIWGRGNTLYF. CDR3 DNA, as far as it was read: TGTGCCAGCAGTATCTGGGGGCGCGGGAACACCTTGTAC.

A note on this clone: Gene labels here are mouse ones. Sequencing ends 1 residue short of the CDR3 end; the germline J gene provides the rest. The gene calls are TRBV17 and TRBJ2-7; 7 nucleotides match TRBD1. Germline V lookup: CDR1 MNHDT, CDR2 YYDKIL. Losses at the gene ends were 5 bases for V and 4 bases for J; bases not matched to a gene: 2. The CDR3 is 12 amino acids. CDR3 residues: CASSGTDYEQYF. CDR3 DNA, as far as it was read: TGTGCTAGCAGTGGGACAGATTATGAACAGTAC.

As regards this clone: Gene names are mouse gene names. The read finishes 1 residue shy of the CDR3 end, and the germline J gene is used to complete it. The V and J genes are TRBV1 and TRBJ2-4, with TRBD2 matching 9 bases. CDR3 size: 14 residues. The junction had 1 base not matched to a gene; V was cut back by 3 bases and J by 3 bases. Per the germline V gene, CDR1 is NSQYPW and CDR2 is LRSPGD (reference sequence). The part of the CDR3 DNA that was read is TGCACCTGCAGTGCTGGGGGGGCACAAAACACCTTGTAC. It encodes CTCSAGGAQNTLY. In full, the CDR3 reads CTCSAGGAQNTLYF. The variable domain in full, with the rest retrieved from reference TRBV1 and TRBJ2-4, is VTLLEQNPRWRLVPRGQAVNLRCILKNSQYPWMSWYQQDLQKQLQWLFTLRSPGDKEVKSLPGADYLATRVTDTELRLQVANMSQGRTLYCTCSAGGAQNTLYFGAGTRLSVL.

This clone has a handful of counts. Mouse germline and gene names are used. The CDR3 spells CASSQVDWGGYEQYF. Partial CDR3 DNA: TGTGCCAGCAGCCAGGTAGACTGGGGGGGGTATGAACAGTAC. The rearrangement links TRBV5 to TRBJ2-7; 11 nucleotides match TRBD2. Read sequence stops 1 residue before the CDR3 end, and the germline J gene provides the missing end. This CDR3 comprises 15 residues. J gave up 4 bases and V 3 bases, and 5 bases lay outside the gene matches. Germline V lookup: CDR1 LGHNA, CDR2 YNLKQL (reference sequence).

In regard to this clone: These gene names are mouse names. The read comes to an end 1 residue before the CDR3 does, leaving the germline J gene to fill in the end. The chain has TRBV2 and TRBJ2-7; D uncertain. The germline V gene has CDR1 LGHNA and CDR2 YSYQKL. V was clipped by 1 base and J by 6 bases, with 1 base between them. CDR3 length equals 10 residues. CDR3 DNA (partial): TGTGCCAGCAGCCAAGTTGAACAGTAC. It specifies CASSQVEQY. The complete CDR3 protein is CASSQVEQYF.

Concerning this clone: Mouse germline and gene names are used. The read finishes 1 residue shy of the CDR3 end, and the germline J gene is used to complete it. The gene calls are TRBV19 and TRBJ2-3; TRBD2 might be the D (7 bases). The CDR3 consists of 16 residues. The germline gives CDR1 FNHDT, CDR2 SITEND (reference sequence). V was pared by 1 base and J by 0 bases, with 12 bases between. CDR3 protein: CASSIRGGSSAETLYF. The covered CDR3 bases are TGTGCCAGCAGTATAAGGGGGGGATCTAGTGCAGAAACGCTGTAT.

In regard to this clone: Gene names follow the mouse nomenclature. The read terminates 1 residue ahead of where the CDR3 ends, so the germline J gene completes it. This chain joins TRBV13-2 and TRBJ2-1; the match to TRBD2 covers 7 bases. The CDR3 sequence is 14 residues long. V was pared by 4 bases and J by 3 bases, with 4 bases of the junction left unmatched. CDR1 is NNHNN, CDR2 SYGAGS, per germline (reference sequence). CDR3 bases read: TGTGCCAGCGGTCCCGGGGGGGGCTATGCTGAGCAGTTC. It encodes CASGPGGGYAEQF. The whole CDR3 protein reads CASGPGGGYAEQFF.

On this clone: Each gene name is a mouse one. The sequenced part of the CDR3 DNA is TGTGCCAGCAGACAGGGGGACCAAGACACCCAGTAC. Translated: CASRQGDQDTQY. The CDR3 as a whole reads CASRQGDQDTQYF. The chain is built from TRBV26 and TRBJ2-5, with 8 nucleotides matching TRBD1. From the germline J gene comes the end of the CDR3, since the read stops 1 residue before it. The CDR3 runs to 13 residues. The germline CDR1 and CDR2 sequences are KGHPV and FQNQEV (reference sequence). Unmatched junction bases numbered 0, after V lost 6 bases and J lost 1 base.

This clone was seen more than once but under ten times. Germline and genes here are mouse. The read ends 1 residue shy of where the CDR3 ends; the end is completed using the germline J gene. The chain carries TRBV1 and TRBJ2-4, with D perhaps matching TRBD2 (6 bases). Germline lookup yields CDR1 NSQYPW and CDR2 LRSPGD (reference sequence). CDR3 length: 13 residues. Trimming took 6 bases from V and 3 from J, leaving 10 bases between them. The part of the CDR3 DNA that was read is TGCACCTGCAGGGGGGGTGGACAAAACACCTTGTAC. It encodes CTCRGGGQNTLY. The CDR3 reads in full as CTCRGGGQNTLYF.

Note on this clone: Gene names are mouse gene names. The CDR3 goes on 1 residue after the read ends, and that part is filled in from the germline J gene. J is TRBJ2-4 and V is TRBV13-2, with D possibly matching TRBD1 (6 bases). The CDR3 spans 14 residues. Trimming left V 2 bases short and J 2 bases short, with 9 bases between. Germline V gene data show CDR1 as NNHNN and CDR2 as SYGAGS (reference sequence). The CDR3 bases that were read are TGTGCCAGCGGTGAGCGGACAGTTCAAAACACCTTGTAC. Translating gives CASGERTVQNTLY. The complete CDR3 sequence is CASGERTVQNTLYF.

About this clone itself: Gene names are mouse gene names. Coverage ceases 1 residue before the CDR3 finishes, and the germline J gene fills in the end. The chain recombines TRBV12-2 with TRBJ1-1; 7 bases are a match to TRBD1. V shed 2 bases, J shed 0 bases, and the junction held 2 bases outside the gene matches. The CDR3 runs 14 residues. Germline V gene sequence: CDR1 SGHLS, CDR2 HYDKME. CDR3 region: CASSRGTANTEVFF. The sequenced part of the CDR3 DNA is TGTGCCAGCTCTCGGGGGACAGCAAACACAGAAGTCTTC.

On this clone: The listed genes are named as in mouse. With the read ending 1 residue before the CDR3 end, the germline J gene is used to fill in that end. The chain employs TRBV19 and TRBJ2-5; weak D call: TRBD2 (7 bases). Germline values: CDR1 FNHDT, CDR2 SITEND (reference sequence). Trimming removed 2 bases from V and 4 bases from J, with 11 bases in between. The CDR3 is made up of 14 amino acids. CDR3 amino acids: CASSMRGAKDTQYF. Partial CDR3 DNA: TGTGCCAGCAGTATGCGGGGGGCGAAAGACACCCAGTAC.

With regard to this clone: The gene symbols are mouse symbols. The CDR3 end lies 1 residue beyond the end of the read and is filled in from the germline J gene. The chain recombines TRBV2 with TRBJ2-3; D is unclear. The CDR3 runs to 13 residues. Deletions cut 1 base from V and 0 bases from J, with 2 bases between. Germline V gene data show CDR1 as LGHNA and CDR2 as YSYQKL. CDR3 in amino acids: CASSQVSAETLYF. The sequenced part of the CDR3 DNA is TGTGCCAGCAGCCAAGTCAGTGCAGAAACGCTGTAT.

A note on this clone: Gene labels here are mouse ones. From the germline J gene comes the end of the CDR3, since the read stops 1 residue before it. V gene TRBV13-2 combines with J gene TRBJ2-5; TRBD2 agrees at 9 bases. Germline V gene sequence: CDR1 NNHNN, CDR2 SYGAGS (reference sequence). The CDR3 sequence is 15 residues long. V lost 5 bases to trimming and J lost 0 bases; unmatched junction nucleotides: 4. The CDR3 is CASGGTGTNQDTQYF. CDR3 DNA (partial): TGTGCCAGCGGGGGGACTGGGACTAACCAAGACACCCAGTAC.

A remark on this clone: Gene names and germline match the mouse. The sequence runs out 1 residue before the end of the CDR3; the remainder is reconstructed from the germline J gene. The rearrangement links TRBV5 to TRBJ2-5; 10 bases fit TRBD2. The V segment lost 4 bases and the J segment 0 bases; nucleotides outside the gene matches: 4. This CDR3 has 16 residues. The germline gives CDR1 LGHNA, CDR2 YNLKQL (reference sequence). Incomplete CDR3 DNA: TGTGCCAGCAGCCCACTGGGGGGGGTTAACCAAGACACCCAGTAC. This gives the protein CASSPLGGVNQDTQY. The complete CDR3 protein is CASSPLGGVNQDTQYF.

On this clone: The gene names here belong to mouse. The read halts 1 residue ahead of the CDR3 end, with the missing end drawn from the germline J gene. The V and J genes are TRBV20 and TRBJ2-2, with D possibly being TRBD1 (6 bases). Per the germline V gene, CDR1 is GFQATS and CDR2 is STVNSAI. The CDR3 runs to 14 residues. V was cut by 0 bases and J by 2 bases, with 7 bases left in between. The CDR3 reads CGARETGNTGQLYF. The sequenced part of the CDR3 DNA is TGTGGTGCTAGGGAAACAGGGAACACCGGGCAGCTCTAC. Drawing the rest from reference TRBV20 and TRBJ2-2, the complete variable domain is GALVYQYPRRTICKSGTSMRMECQAVGFQATSVAWYRQSPQKTFELIALSTVNSAIKYEQNFTQEKFPISHPNLSFSSMTVLNAYLEDRGLYLCGARETGNTGQLYFGEGSKLTVL.

A note on this clone: Gene names and germline match the mouse. CDR3 DNA (partial): TGTGCCAGCGGTGATGGGAGCTCCTATGAACAGTAC. Encoded protein: CASGDGSSYEQY. The CDR3 in its entirety is CASGDGSSYEQYF. J is TRBJ2-7 and V is TRBV13-2, with D unresolved. The read ends 1 residue shy of where the CDR3 ends; the end is completed using the germline J gene. Trimming left V 0 bases short and J 0 bases short, with 4 bases between. CDR3 length equals 13 residues. Germline values: CDR1 NNHNN, CDR2 SYGAGS (reference sequence).

A few counts support this clone. Gene names denote mouse genes. The CDR3 end falls 1 residue outside the read, so it is completed with the germline J gene. The gene calls are TRBV19 and TRBJ2-7; maybe TRBD2 (7 bases). With 4 bases removed from V and 7 bases from J, the gap between germline ends came to 15 bases. CDR1 FNHDT and CDR2 SITEND come from the germline V gene (reference sequence). This CDR3 has 13 amino acids. Here the CDR3 reads CASSLGGGREQYF. CDR3 DNA (partial): TGTGCCAGCAGTCTGGGAGGGGGGCGCGAACAGTAC.

This clone was counted once. Each gene name is a mouse one. Sequencing ends 1 residue short of the CDR3 end; the germline J gene provides the rest. The rearrangement joins TRBV16 to TRBJ2-3; 11 positions agree with TRBD2. Losses at the gene ends were 2 bases for V and 3 bases for J; bases not matched to a gene: 4. Germline CDR1 and CDR2: SGHSA and FRNQAP. This CDR3 is 16 amino acids long. This CDR3 reads CASSLPLGGRAETLYF. CDR3 bases read: TGTGCAAGCAGCTTACCACTGGGGGGGCGAGCAGAAACGCTGTAT.

This clone appeared a single time. Mouse names are used for the genes. This specimen includes other DNA sequences encoding the same CDR3. The CDR3 sequence: CASSLGGGGPETLYF. The DNA read from the CDR3 is TGTGCCAGCAGTTTAGGGGGTGGGGGGCCAGAAACGCTGTAT. J is TRBJ2-3 and V is TRBV15; D is perhaps TRBD2 (7 bases). With the read ending 1 residue before the CDR3 end, the germline J gene is used to fill in that end. This CDR3 contains 15 residues. Trimming pared 1 base from V and 4 bases from J, leaving 12 bases between. Germline V gene data show CDR1 as SGHND and CDR2 as FRSKSL.

Concerning this clone itself: The germline and genes are mouse ones. The read falls 1 residue short of the CDR3 end, and the missing part is taken from the germline J gene. The V call is TRBV16, the J call TRBJ1-4; D remains unclear. The CDR3 loop spans 13 amino acids. Trimming took off 8 bases at V and 0 bases at J, with 7 bases between the two ends. Germline CDR1 and CDR2: SGHSA and FRNQAP. The DNA read from the CDR3 is TGTGCAAGCCGACCTATTTCCAACGAAAGATTATTT. This codes for CASRPISNERLF. The whole CDR3 reads CASRPISNERLFF. The variable domain in full, completed from reference TRBV16 and TRBJ1-4, reads NAGVIQTPRHKVTGKGQEATLWCEPISGHSAVFWYRQTIVQGLEFLTYFRNQAPIDDSGMPKERFSAQMPNQSHSTLKIQSTQPQDSAVYLCASRPISNERLFFGHGTKLSVL.

Details on this clone: Gene names follow the mouse nomenclature. The read stops 1 residue short of the end of the CDR3; the missing end is completed from the germline J gene. J is TRBJ1-4 and V is TRBV16; tentative D call: TRBD1 (6 bases). The germline gives CDR1 SGHSA, CDR2 FRNQAP. Trimming took 5 bases from V and 4 from J, leaving 11 bases between them. This CDR3 region has 14 residues. The sequenced part of the CDR3 DNA is TGTGCAAGCAGCCACGGGACACTCAACGAAAGATTATTT. It specifies CASSHGTLNERLF. The entire CDR3 reads CASSHGTLNERLFF. Filled out from reference TRBV16 and TRBJ1-4, the complete variable domain reads NAGVIQTPRHKVTGKGQEATLWCEPISGHSAVFWYRQTIVQGLEFLTYFRNQAPIDDSGMPKERFSAQMPNQSHSTLKIQSTQPQDSAVYLCASSHGTLNERLFFGHGTKLSVL.

In regard to this clone: Genes and germline are mouse. The CDR3 end falls 1 residue outside the read, so it is completed with the germline J gene. The chain uses TRBV14 and TRBJ2-2; TRBD2 aligns across 10 bases. Germline CDR1 reads SGHDT; CDR2 reads FRDEAV. The CDR3 runs to 16 residues. V shed 4 bases, J shed 0 bases, and the junction held 3 bases outside the gene matches. CDR3 amino acids: CASSPDWGANTGQLYF. CDR3 bases read: TGTGCCAGCAGTCCCGACTGGGGGGCAAACACCGGGCAGCTCTAC.

Concerning this clone itself: Mouse names are used for the genes. The DNA ends 1 residue before the CDR3 does, and the rest of the CDR3 is filled in from the germline J gene. This chain links TRBV24 with TRBJ2-5; a weak D match, TRBD1 (6 bases). Germline V gene data show CDR1 as KGHTA and CDR2 as FRNEEI. Trimming took 4 bases from V and 5 from J, leaving 10 bases between them. There are 13 residues in the CDR3. The chain's CDR3 is CASSQGGTDTQYF. CDR3 DNA (partial): TGTGCCAGCAGTCAAGGGGGTACAGACACCCAGTAC.

Remarks on this clone: The genes are named according to mouse. The read halts 1 residue ahead of the CDR3 end, with the missing end drawn from the germline J gene. This chain links TRBV13-2 with TRBJ2-4; 9 bases align to TRBD2. Germline CDR1 NNHNN, CDR2 SYGAGS (reference sequence). This CDR3 has 13 residues. The V gene end was trimmed by 2 bases and the J gene end by 5 bases; junction bases not matched to a gene: 0. CDR3 amino acids: CASGEGLGNTLYF. Incomplete CDR3 DNA: TGTGCCAGCGGTGAGGGACTGGGAAACACCTTGTAC.